This T cell receptor (beta chain) was profiled in a study of Graves' ophthalmopathy and Graves' hyperthyroidism. Study-wide results and limits: Most expanded clonotypes in thyroid above 0.001 frequency also showed up in blood.

Ophthalmopathy donors' eye disease showed moderate-to-severe activity, CAS of at least 3, NOSPECS of at least 4 and duration under 3 months. Trimming left V 5 bases short and J 6 bases short, with 16 bases between. CDR1 is SEHNR, CDR2 FQNEAQ, per germline (reference sequence). The CDR3 consists of 14 residues. From RNA, the CDR3 regions of TCR beta chains were amplified and sequenced. HTBI primers served in a first-round RT-PCR, which a second-round multiplex PCR followed. TCRdb re-analysed the multiplex PCR reads in MiXCR, keeping a single row per CDR3 protein. The sample yields 600,000 to 950,000 distinct CDR3 sequences, roughly two fifths seen once. In its sample, this clonotype was seen many times. Its cognate antigen is unknown.

This clonotype was obtained from an adult man with Graves' ophthalmopathy. Sequences were obtained from peripheral blood. V gene TRBV7-9 combines with J gene TRBJ1-1; D possibly corresponds to TRBD1 (5 bases). Here the CDR3 reads CASSPGRGGAEAFF. The CDR3 DNA reads as TGTGCCAGCAGCCCGGGACGGGGAGGGGCTGAAGCTTTCTTT.